This T cell receptor beta chain was observed in a study of radiation and T cells in renal cell carcinoma. Sequencing was performed with immunoSEQ multiplex PCR; in TCRdb, only in-frame clones are kept and a portion is missing. This table holds some 120,000 clones, over 75% found once. The V gene end was trimmed by 5 bases and the J gene end by 3 bases; junction bases not matched to a gene: 4. The germline V gene encodes CDR1 SGHTA and CDR2 FQGNSA. This CDR3 region has 14 residues. Regarding time point: blood 2 weeks post-SBRT. Treatment in this sample: 15 Gy SBRT to primary tumor, nephrectomy 4 weeks later.

The source material was blood, sampled from a patient whose treatment included radiotherapy and nephrectomy. This receptor was obtained from a man aged 50 or older with renal cell carcinoma. This chain joins TRBV7-2 and TRBJ1-3; 7 positions agree with TRBD1. The CDR3 DNA reads TGTGCCAGCAGCCCCAGGGGGGATGGAAACACCATATATTTT. This sequence encodes CASSPRGDGNTIYF.